These 27 T cell receptor beta chains share one sample of origin, sequenced in a study of blood T cell repertoires in COVID-19. Assay: immunoSEQ multiplex PCR; the TCRdb copy retains only in-frame clones and omits some. Among about 120,000 clones listed, approximately 82% were seen once. The sample consisted of peripheral blood. These receptor sequences come from a man in his sixties or seventies with active or convalescent COVID-19.

The CDR3 DNA is TGTGCCAGCAGCTTAGATGGACAGGCGAATTCACCCCTCCACTTT. Its protein is CASSLDGQANSPLHF. This chain links TRBV7-8 with TRBJ1-6; 7 bases match TRBD1. Trimming removed 1 base from V and 7 bases from J; junction bases left unmatched: 4. CDR3 length: 15 amino acids. Germline loops: CDR1 SGHVS, CDR2 FQNEAQ.

The table lists this clone with a few counts. V and J are TRBV7-2 and TRBJ1-2, with 8 bases identical to TRBD1. The ends lost 1 base at V and 7 bases at J; junction bases unmatched: 8. The CDR3 totals 15 residues. CDR1 and CDR2 from the germline V gene are SGHTA and FQGNSA. CDR3 sequence reads: CASSLVSRGRGGYTF. The DNA for the CDR3 is TGTGCCAGCAGCTTAGTTTCCAGGGGGCGCGGTGGCTACACCTTC.

The rearrangement joins TRBV29-1 to TRBJ1-2, with 8 bases identical to TRBD1. CDR3 size: 13 residues. The trim removed 5 bases at V and 3 bases at J, leaving 5 bases unmatched. Per the germline V gene, CDR1 is SQVTM and CDR2 is ANQGSEA. As DNA, the CDR3 is TGCAGCGTTCCAGGGGGCGCGGACTATGGCTACACCTTC. Encoded protein: CSVPGGADYGYTF.

The chain is built from TRBV11-3 and TRBJ1-5, with TRBD1 as a possible D gene (6 bases). CDR1 SGHNT and CDR2 YENEEA come from the germline V gene. The V gene lost 6 bases and the J gene lost 1 base, with 13 bases spanning the gap. The CDR3 spans 15 residues. The CDR3 loop is CASRGDTHSNQPQHF. The DNA for the CDR3 is TGTGCCAGCAGAGGGGACACTCACAGCAATCAGCCCCAGCATTTT.

This chain uses TRBV13 with TRBJ1-1; TRBD1 might be the D (5 bases). The CDR3 loop spans 14 amino acids. Trimming took 5 bases from V and 5 from J, leaving 15 bases between them. From germline, CDR1 is PRHDT and CDR2 FYEKMQ (reference sequence). The CDR3 sequence is CASSGQGGRTEAFF. Written as DNA, the CDR3 is TGTGCCAGCAGCGGCCAGGGAGGGCGAACTGAAGCTTTCTTT.

This clone was recorded once. This chain links TRBV5-1 with TRBJ1-1; TRBD1 agrees at 9 bases. Per the germline V gene, CDR1 is SGHRS and CDR2 is YFSETQ. The CDR3 has 16 amino acids. V gave up 2 bases and J gave up 4 bases; unmatched junction bases: 9. In DNA form, the CDR3 reads TGCGCCAGCAGCTTTGGGACAGGGATGGTGAGCACTGAAGCTTTCTTT. Translation gives CASSFGTGMVSTEAFF.

This rearrangement joins TRBV29-1 to TRBJ1-1, with TRBD1 matching over 7 bases. Trimming removed 7 bases from V and 4 bases from J; junction bases left unmatched: 15. Germline V gene sequence: CDR1 SQVTM, CDR2 ANQGSEA. This CDR3 is 15 amino acids long. The CDR3 DNA sequence: TGCAGCGCCACTACCGGGACAGCAGGCGTCACTGAAGCTTTCTTT. Its translation: CSATTGTAGVTEAFF.

The V gene is TRBV27, the J gene TRBJ2-5, with 12 bases aligning to TRBD1. V was pared by 5 bases and J by 5 bases, with 9 bases of the junction left unmatched. Germline V gives CDR1 MNHEY, CDR2 SMNVEV (reference sequence). The CDR3 covers 16 residues. CDR3 sequence (DNA): TGTGCCAGCAGTCCCTCGGGACAGGGGGCTTGGGAGACCCAGTACTTC. This codes for CASSPSGQGAWETQYF.

V usage is TRBV14 and J usage is TRBJ1-1; D not certain. Germline CDR1 SGHDN, CDR2 FVKESK. The CDR3 spans 16 residues. The ends were cut back, 1 base at V and 0 bases at J, with 12 bases in the middle. The CDR3 sequence is CASSQAFQRLNTEAFF. CDR3 in DNA: TGTGCCAGCAGCCAAGCTTTCCAGCGATTGAACACTGAAGCTTTCTTT.

Comment on this clone: At the DNA level, this CDR3 is encoded by other sequences in the same sample as well. The CDR3: CSATGGGEQYF. The CDR3, as DNA: TGCAGTGCCACAGGGGGAGGCGAGCAGTACTTC. The chain uses TRBV20-1 and TRBJ2-7; 8 positions agree with TRBD1. V was pared by 6 bases and J by 6 bases, with 4 bases of the junction left unmatched. The CDR3 length is 11 residues. Germline CDR1 and CDR2: DFQATT and SNEGSKA (reference sequence).

The chain couples TRBV29-1 to TRBJ2-5; tentatively, D is TRBD2 (5 bases). The germline V gene encodes CDR1 SQVTM and CDR2 ANQGSEA. V was clipped by 3 bases and J by 3 bases, with 8 bases between them. The CDR3 covers 12 residues. As DNA, the CDR3 is TGCAGCGTTGATGCGGGCGAAGAGACCCAGTACTTC. Translation: CSVDAGEETQYF.

The CDR3 nucleotides are TGTGCCAGTAGTATAGGTCGACAGGGGAACACTGAAGCTTTCTTT. Protein sequence: CASSIGRQGNTEAFF. J is TRBJ1-1 and V is TRBV19, with 7 bases fitting TRBD1. CDR3 length: 15 residues. V trimming: 1 base; J trimming: 1 base; junction bases outside the gene matches: 3. Germline values: CDR1 LNHDA, CDR2 SQIVND (reference sequence).

V and J are TRBV4-1 and TRBJ2-1; 9 bases align to TRBD1. The CDR3 runs 16 residues. Losses at the gene ends were 0 bases for V and 4 bases for J; bases not matched to a gene: 4. Per germline, CDR1 MGHRA and CDR2 YSYEKL. The CDR3 reads CASSQDWDRVYNEQFF. The CDR3 nucleotides read TGCGCCAGCAGCCAAGATTGGGACAGGGTGTACAATGAGCAGTTCTTC.

This clone was observed a few times. The chain has TRBV11-3 and TRBJ1-2; maybe TRBD1 (5 bases). This CDR3 comprises 14 residues. In germline, CDR1 is SGHNT, CDR2 YENEEA. Trimming left V 5 bases short and J 4 bases short, with 14 bases between. The CDR3 loop is CASSPGEGSYGYTF. CDR3 nucleotides: TGTGCCAGCAGCCCGGGGGAGGGCTCCTATGGCTACACCTTC.

The rearrangement uses TRBV3-1 (or the pseudogene TRBV3-2) and TRBJ1-5; D is uncertain. CDR3 length equals 14 residues. V lost 0 bases to trimming and J lost 9 bases, with 12 bases between them. Looked up from germline, CDR1 is LGHDT and CDR2 is YNNKEL (reference sequence). The CDR3, as DNA: TGTGCCAGCAGCCAAGAGGCAATTGGAGGGCCCCAGCATTTT. This translates into CASSQEAIGGPQHF.

This sequence joins TRBV9 and TRBJ1-2; perhaps TRBD1 as D (5 bases). The CDR3 contains 13 residues. V lost 1 base, J lost 5 bases, and 9 bases lay in between. Germline CDR1 is SGDLS and CDR2 is YYNGEE. The CDR3 spells CASSVFQGYGYTF. In DNA, the CDR3 is TGTGCCAGCAGCGTATTTCAGGGTTATGGCTACACCTTC. The complete variable domain, with remaining parts taken from reference TRBV9 and TRBJ1-2, reads DSGVTQTPKHLITATGQRVTLRCSPRSGDLSVYWYQQSLDQGLQFLIQYYNGEERAKGNILERFSAQQFPDLHSELNLSSLELGDSALYFCASSVFQGYGYTFGSGTRLTVV.

This clone has more than one count but fewer than ten. The CDR3 spells CASSLVPGVGNQPQHF. The CDR3 nucleotides read TGTGCCAGCAGCTTAGTGCCAGGGGTGGGCAATCAGCCCCAGCATTTT. The chain joins TRBV7-2 to TRBJ1-5, with a weak D call TRBD1 (6 bases). V was shortened by 1 base and J by 2 bases, with 12 bases between the two germline ends. This CDR3 is built from 16 residues. Germline CDR1 and CDR2: SGHTA and FQGNSA.

This chain links TRBV11-3 with TRBJ2-1; TRBD2 matches 7 bases. Trimming cost V 7 bases and J 3 bases; bases outside gene matches: 6. Germline-derived CDR1 and CDR2 are SGHNT and YENEEA. There are 14 residues in the CDR3. The DNA of the CDR3 is TGTGCCAGCACGTCGAGCGGGGACTACAATGAGCAGTTCTTC. Translated: CASTSSGDYNEQFF.

The chain recombines TRBV2 with TRBJ2-1; 13 bases match TRBD2. Trimming removed 3 bases from V and 7 bases from J; junction bases left unmatched: 0. Germline CDR1 SNHLY, CDR2 FYNNEI. The length of the CDR3 is 14 residues. Here the CDR3 reads CASSETSGRNEQFF. In DNA form, the CDR3 reads TGTGCCAGCAGTGAGACTAGCGGGAGGAATGAGCAGTTCTTC. Full variable domain (remainder filled in from reference TRBV2 and TRBJ2-1): EPEVTQTPSHQVTQMGQEVILRCVPISNHLYFYWYRQILGQKVEFLVSFYNNEISEKSEIFDDQFSVERPDGSNFTLKIRSTKLEDSAMYFCASSETSGRNEQFFGPGTRLTVL.

In this sample, this clone turned up a few times. The rearrangement links TRBV4-3 to TRBJ1-2; tentative D call: TRBD1 (5 bases). The germline gives CDR1 LGHNA, CDR2 YSLEER. The V and J ends lost 0 bases and 4 bases respectively, with 15 bases between them. CDR3 size: 16 residues. Here the CDR3 DNA reads TGCGCCAGCAGCCAAGATCCCCAGGGTGCCAGCTATGGCTACACCTTC. Translation gives CASSQDPQGASYGYTF.

The chain combines TRBV7-8 with TRBJ2-1; D is possibly TRBD2 (6 bases). Trimming shortened V by 1 base and J by 9 bases, and 16 bases separated the two germline ends. The CDR3 has 15 residues. CDR1 is SGHVS, CDR2 FQNEAQ, per germline. As DNA, the CDR3 is TGTGCCAGCAGCTTAGTTCTAGCGCCAACGGCTGAGCAGTTCTTC. This gives the protein CASSLVLAPTAEQFF.

The sample holds a few counts of this clone. The chain recombines TRBV5-4 with TRBJ2-7, with 13 bases matching TRBD2. CDR1 is SGHNT, CDR2 YYREEE, per germline (reference sequence). J gave up 0 bases and V 3 bases, and 6 bases lay outside the gene matches. This CDR3 is 17 amino acids long. The CDR3 bases are TGTGCCAGCAGCTCTTCGACTAGCGGGAGGAGCTCCTACGAGCAGTACTTC. Protein product: CASSSSTSGRSSYEQYF.

To note about this clone: One end of the junction fails to match germline, which may point to a read error. The gene calls are TRBV28 and TRBJ2-7, with 9 bases identical to TRBD1. From germline, CDR1 is MDHEN and CDR2 SYDVKM. This CDR3 spans 16 amino acids. CDR3 loop: CASSQIGQGISHEQYF. In nucleotides, the CDR3 is TGTGCCAGCAGCCAAATAGGACAGGGGATCTCCCACGAGCAGTACTTC.

A single count supports this clone. The rearrangement uses TRBV18 and TRBJ2-5; D perhaps matches TRBD2 (6 bases). The V end lost 4 bases, the J end lost 4 bases, and 10 bases lay between the germline ends. From germline, CDR1 is KGHSH and CDR2 LQKENI. The CDR3 has 13 amino acids. As DNA, the CDR3 is TGTGCCAGCTCACGGGGGGATGGAGAGACCCAGTACTTC. Translated, it gives CASSRGDGETQYF. Full variable domain (remainder filled in from reference TRBV18 and TRBJ2-5): NAGVMQNPRHLVRRRGQEARLRCSPMKGHSHVYWYRQLPEEGLKFMVYLQKENIIDESGMPKERFSAEFPKEGPSILRIQQVVRGDSAAYFCASSRGDGETQYFGPGTRLLVL.

The V and J genes are TRBV7-9 and TRBJ2-1; D perhaps matches TRBD1 (6 bases). V was shortened by 7 bases and J by 7 bases, with 17 bases between the two germline ends. This CDR3 contains 14 residues. Germline V gene lookup returns CDR1 SEHNR and CDR2 FQNEAQ (reference sequence). In nucleotides, the CDR3 is TGTGCCAGCACCATTCAGGGGATAGTAAATGAGCAGTTCTTC. Translating it yields CASTIQGIVNEQFF.

The chain carries TRBV18 and TRBJ2-6; D unresolved. The CDR3 runs 15 residues. Germline CDR1 is KGHSH and CDR2 is LQKENI. V lost 3 bases and J lost 0, with 6 bases in between. The CDR3: CASSPEPSGANVLTF. The DNA of the CDR3 is TGTGCCAGCTCACCGGAGCCCTCTGGGGCCAACGTCCTGACTTTC. Full variable domain (missing parts from reference TRBV18 and TRBJ2-6): NAGVMQNPRHLVRRRGQEARLRCSPMKGHSHVYWYRQLPEEGLKFMVYLQKENIIDESGMPKERFSAEFPKEGPSILRIQQVVRGDSAAYFCASSPEPSGANVLTFGAGSRLTVL.

The chain carries TRBV25-1 and TRBJ2-5, with 11 bases aligning to TRBD2. V shed 4 bases and J 4 bases; nucleotides not matched to a gene: 8. This CDR3 is 16 amino acids long. Germline V gene data show CDR1 as MGHDK and CDR2 as SYGVNS. CDR3 protein: CASSGTSGGRVETQYF. In DNA, the CDR3 is TGTGCCAGCAGTGGCACTAGCGGGGGCCGGGTAGAGACCCAGTACTTC. The full variable domain, completed using reference TRBV25-1 and TRBJ2-5, is EADIYQTPRYLVIGTGKKITLECSQTMGHDKMYWYQQDPGMELHLIHYSYGVNSTEKGDLSSESTVSRIRTEHFPLTLESARPSHTSQYLCASSGTSGGRVETQYFGPGTRLLVL.